This TCR beta chain was captured in a study of T cell responses to AZD1222 COVID-19 vaccine. About this clone: Its antigen is undetermined.

Study observations and caveats: Regions left unmutated in variants are reportedly the target of nearly half of spike-specific TCRs. Possibly, clonal diversity was underestimated; donors were largely white British and included more females.

Here immunoSEQ multiplex PCR was the method, and the copy in TCRdb shows in-frame clones only, minus some. Here the sample spans about 93,000 clones, roughly 91% being singletons. The CDR3 loop spans 16 amino acids. Germline V gives CDR1 DFQATT, CDR2 SNEGSKA (reference sequence). With 3 bases clipped from V and 4 bases from J, the junction kept 8 bases outside the gene matches. V usage is TRBV20-1 and J usage is TRBJ2-5; 13 nucleotides agree with TRBD2. This sequence originates from an adult in good health. Sequenced here: peripheral blood, sampled on day 0 of MenACWY control vaccination. The CDR3 here is CSASRLAGGLAETQYF. DNA of the CDR3: TGCAGTGCTAGTCGACTAGCGGGGGGACTAGCAGAGACCCAGTACTTC.